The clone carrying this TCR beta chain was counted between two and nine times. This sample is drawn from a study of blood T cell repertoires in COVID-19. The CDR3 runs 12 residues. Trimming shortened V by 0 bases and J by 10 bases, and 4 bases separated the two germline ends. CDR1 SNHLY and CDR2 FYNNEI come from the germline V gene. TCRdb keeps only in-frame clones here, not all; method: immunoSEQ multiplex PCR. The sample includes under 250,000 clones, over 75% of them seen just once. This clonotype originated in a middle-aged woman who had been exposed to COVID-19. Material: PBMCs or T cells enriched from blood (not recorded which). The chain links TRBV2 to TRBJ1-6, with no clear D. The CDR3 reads CASSEAGSPLHF. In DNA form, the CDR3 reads TGTGCCAGCAGTGAAGCTGGCTCACCCCTCCACTTT.